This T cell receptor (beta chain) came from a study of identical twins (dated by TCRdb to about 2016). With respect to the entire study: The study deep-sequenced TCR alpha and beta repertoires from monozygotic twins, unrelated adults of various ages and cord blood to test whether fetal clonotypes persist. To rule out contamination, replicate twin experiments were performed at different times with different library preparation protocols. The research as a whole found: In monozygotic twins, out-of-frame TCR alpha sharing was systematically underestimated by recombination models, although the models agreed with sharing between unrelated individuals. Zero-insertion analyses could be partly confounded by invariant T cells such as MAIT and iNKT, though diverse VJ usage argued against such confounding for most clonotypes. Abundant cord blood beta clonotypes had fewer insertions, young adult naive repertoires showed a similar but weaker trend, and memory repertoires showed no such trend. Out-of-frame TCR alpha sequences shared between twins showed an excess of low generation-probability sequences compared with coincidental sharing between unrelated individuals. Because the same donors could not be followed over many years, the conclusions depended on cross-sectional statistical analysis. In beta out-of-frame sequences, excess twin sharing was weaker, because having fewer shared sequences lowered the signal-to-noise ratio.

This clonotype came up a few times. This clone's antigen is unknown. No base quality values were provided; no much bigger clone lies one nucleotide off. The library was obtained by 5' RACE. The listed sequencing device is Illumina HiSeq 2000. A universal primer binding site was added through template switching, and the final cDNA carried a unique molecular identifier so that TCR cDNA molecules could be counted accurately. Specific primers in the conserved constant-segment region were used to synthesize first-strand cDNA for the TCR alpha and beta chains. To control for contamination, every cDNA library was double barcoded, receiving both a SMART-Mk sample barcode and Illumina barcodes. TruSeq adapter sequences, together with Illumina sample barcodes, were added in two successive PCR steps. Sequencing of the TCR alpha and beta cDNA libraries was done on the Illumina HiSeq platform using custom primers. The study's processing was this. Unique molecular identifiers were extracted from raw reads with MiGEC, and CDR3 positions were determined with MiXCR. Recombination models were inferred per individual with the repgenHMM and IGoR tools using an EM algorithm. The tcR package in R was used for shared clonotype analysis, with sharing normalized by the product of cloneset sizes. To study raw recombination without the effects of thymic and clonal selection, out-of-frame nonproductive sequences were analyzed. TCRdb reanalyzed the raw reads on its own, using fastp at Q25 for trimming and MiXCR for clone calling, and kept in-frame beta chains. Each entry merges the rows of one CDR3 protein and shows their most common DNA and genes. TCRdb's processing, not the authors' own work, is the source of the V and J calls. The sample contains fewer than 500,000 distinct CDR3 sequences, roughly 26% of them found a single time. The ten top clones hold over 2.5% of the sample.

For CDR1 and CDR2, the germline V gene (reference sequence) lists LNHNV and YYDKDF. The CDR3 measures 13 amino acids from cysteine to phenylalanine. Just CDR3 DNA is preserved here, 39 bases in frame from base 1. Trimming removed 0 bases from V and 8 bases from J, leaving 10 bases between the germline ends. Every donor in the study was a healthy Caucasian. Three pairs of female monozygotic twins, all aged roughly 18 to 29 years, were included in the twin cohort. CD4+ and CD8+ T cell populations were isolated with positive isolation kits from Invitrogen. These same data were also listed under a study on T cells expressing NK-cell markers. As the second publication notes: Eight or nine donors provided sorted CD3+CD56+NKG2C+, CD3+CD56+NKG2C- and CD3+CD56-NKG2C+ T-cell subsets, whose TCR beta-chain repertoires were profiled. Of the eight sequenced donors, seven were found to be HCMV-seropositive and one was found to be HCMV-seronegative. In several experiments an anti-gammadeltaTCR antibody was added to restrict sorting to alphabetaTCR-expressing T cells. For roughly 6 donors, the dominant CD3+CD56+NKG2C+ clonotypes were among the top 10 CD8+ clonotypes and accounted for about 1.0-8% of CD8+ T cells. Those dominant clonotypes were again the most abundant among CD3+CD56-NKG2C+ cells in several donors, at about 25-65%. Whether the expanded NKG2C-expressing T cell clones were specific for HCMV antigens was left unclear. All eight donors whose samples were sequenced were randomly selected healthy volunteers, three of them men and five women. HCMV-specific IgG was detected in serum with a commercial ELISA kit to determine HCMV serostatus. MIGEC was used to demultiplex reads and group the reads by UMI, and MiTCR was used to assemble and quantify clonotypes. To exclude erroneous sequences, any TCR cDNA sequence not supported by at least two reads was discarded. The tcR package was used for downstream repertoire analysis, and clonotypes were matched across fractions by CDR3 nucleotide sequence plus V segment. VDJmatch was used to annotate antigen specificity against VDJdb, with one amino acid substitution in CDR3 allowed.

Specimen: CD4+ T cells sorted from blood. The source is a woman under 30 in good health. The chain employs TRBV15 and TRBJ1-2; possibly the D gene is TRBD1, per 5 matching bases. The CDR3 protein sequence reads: CATSREAGSGYTF. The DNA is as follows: TGTGCCACCAGCAGAGAAGCAGGGAGCGGCTACACCTTC. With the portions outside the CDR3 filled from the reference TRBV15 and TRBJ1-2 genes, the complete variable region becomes DAMVIQNPRYQVTQFGKPVTLSCSQTLNHNVMYWYQQKSSQAPKLLFHYYDKDFNNEADTPDNFQSRRPNTSFCFLDIRSPGLGDTAMYLCATSREAGSGYTFGSGTRLTVV.